Shown below are 7 T cell receptor beta chains from a single sample sequenced in a study of CXCR4 blockade with PD-1 therapy in pancreatic cancer (dated by TCRdb to the late 2010s). Library preparation used the immunoSEQ multiplex PCR assay. TCRdb's version of the immuneACCESS table is confined to in-frame rearrangements and falls short of the full clone set. An unresolved V gene accounts for under half of the shortfall where checked; the remainder is of unknown origin. The sample contains a few thousand clones, roughly half of them found a single time. Approximately 5.5% of the sample is held by the ten biggest clonotypes. Input material: tumor tissue. The receptors were sampled from a human donor with pancreatic ductal adenocarcinoma.

This clone appeared once. The rearrangement uses TRBV30 and TRBJ1-1; no firm D call. Trimming stripped 0 bases from V and 3 bases from J, with 5 bases between. CDR3 size: 12 residues. The V gene's germline CDR1 is GTSNPN and CDR2 SVGIG (reference sequence). The DNA for the CDR3 is TGTGCCTGGAGTGTATCTTACACTGAAGCTTTCTTT. Translated, it gives CAWSVSYTEAFF.

The V gene is TRBV25-1, the J gene TRBJ1-2; TRBD1 matches 9 bases. Trimming removed 5 bases from V and 3 bases from J; junction bases left unmatched: 4. Germline CDR1 is MGHDK and CDR2 is SYGVNS. The CDR3 is made up of 14 amino acids. CDR3 sequence reads: CASSSGQGYYGYTF. The CDR3 bases are TGTGCCAGCAGTTCAGGACAGGGGTACTATGGCTACACCTTC.

For this clone: Other DNA sequences in the same sample also yield this CDR3. The V gene is TRBV14, the J gene TRBJ2-2; the D gene is possibly TRBD2 (5 bases). The CDR3 is made up of 15 amino acids. Germline V gene sequence: CDR1 SGHDN, CDR2 FVKESK. Trimming pared 4 bases from V and 2 bases from J, leaving 11 bases between. DNA of the CDR3: TGTGCCAGCAGCCTCCAAGGGAGCAACACCGGGGAGCTGTTTTTT. Protein sequence: CASSLQGSNTGELFF.

This chain joins TRBV5-1 and TRBJ2-3; tentative D call: TRBD2 (7 bases). V was trimmed by 0 bases and J by 2 bases, leaving 13 bases between them. The V gene's germline CDR1 is SGHRS and CDR2 YFSETQ. The CDR3 sequence is 16 residues long. CDR3 DNA: TGCGCCAGCAGCTTGGAGGGGGGGGCGTCCACAGATACGCAGTATTTT. Its translation is CASSLEGGASTDTQYF. The full variable domain, in which reference TRBV5-1 and TRBJ2-3 provide the parts outside the CDR3, is KAGVTQTPRYLIKTRGQQVTLSCSPISGHRSVSWYQQTPGQGLQFLFEYFSETQRNKGNFPGRFSGRQFSNSRSEMNVSTLELGDSALYLCASSLEGGASTDTQYFGPGTRLTVL.

This clone was picked up a small number of times. V usage is TRBV11-3 and J usage is TRBJ1-2, with a possible D match to TRBD1 (5 bases). The CDR3 length is 15 residues. V was trimmed by 2 bases and J by 8 bases, leaving 18 bases between them. CDR1 and CDR2 from the germline V gene are SGHNT and YENEEA. CDR3 amino acids: CASSLNWGAPGGYTF. In DNA form, the CDR3 reads TGTGCCAGCAGCTTAAACTGGGGCGCCCCCGGAGGCTACACCTTC. Complete variable domain (other parts from reference TRBV11-3 and TRBJ1-2): EAGVVQSPRYKIIEKKQPVAFWCNPISGHNTLYWYLQNLGQGPELLIRYENEEAVDDSQLPKDRFSAERLKGVDSTLKIQPAELGDSAVYLCASSLNWGAPGGYTFGSGTRLTVV.

The table lists this clone with a few counts. This chain uses TRBV6-8 with TRBJ2-7, with D perhaps matching TRBD1 (6 bases). The germline V gene encodes CDR1 MNHGY and CDR2 SAAAGT. This CDR3 region has 13 residues. Trimming removed 10 bases from V and 5 bases from J, with 18 bases in between. The CDR3 DNA sequence: TGTGCCATCAGGGACACTGGGCAGGACGAGCAGTACTTC. Its protein is CAIRDTGQDEQYF.

The V and J genes are TRBV15 and TRBJ1-2, with D unclear. CDR1 is LNHNV, CDR2 YYDKDF, per germline (reference sequence). The CDR3 runs 15 residues. The V and J ends lost 1 base and 0 bases respectively, with 9 bases between them. The CDR3: CATSRARDSNYGYTF. CDR3 nucleotides: TGTGCCACCAGCAGAGCCCGGGATTCTAACTATGGCTACACCTTC.